This TCR beta chain derives from a study of T cells after yellow fever vaccination. Study-level results: Subsequent to the booster, the majority of primary-vaccination clones reappeared (roughly 97% CD4, approximately 90% CD8).

Trimming took off 7 bases at V and 14 bases at J, with 17 bases between the two ends. The CDR3 is made up of 12 amino acids. CDR1 and CDR2 from the germline V gene are LGHDT and YNNKEL (reference sequence). TCRdb called the 5' RACE reads again in MiXCR, with one record for every CDR3 protein. The top ten hold about 22% of the sample, which has some 340,000 distinct CDR3 sequences, about 4% seen once. This clonotype was counted a few times. The target antigen is unknown. The specimen was PBMCs, collected 5 days after the yellow fever booster vaccination. This TCR was recovered from a man younger than 35 who received the YFV17D yellow fever vaccine. This sequence joins TRBV3-1 and TRBJ1-4; perhaps TRBD1 as D (5 bases). The CDR3 here is CASKGTSRGLFF. CDR3 bases: TGTGCCAGCAAGGGGACGAGTCGTGGTCTGTTTTTT.